This section outlines one T cell receptor beta chain sequence together with its context. The data were obtained in a study of shared T cell receptors in the human thymus. Using immunoSEQ multiplex PCR, the repertoire was profiled, and TCRdb retains in-frame clones only, with some absent. The table has around 67,000 clones, 90% to 95% seen once. The TCR comes from a human donor. Sequencing was carried out using thymocytes.

CDR3 loop: CASSPSSGGASGGPNTGELFF. The CDR3 DNA is TGTGCCAGCAGCCCTTCTTCAGGGGGCGCTAGCGGGGGCCCGAACACCGGGGAGCTGTTTTTT. The genes are TRBV9 and TRBJ2-2, with TRBD2 identical over 10 bases. After removal of 4 bases from V and 0 bases from J, the junction contained 18 bases not matched to a gene. Germline V gene sequence: CDR1 SGDLS, CDR2 YYNGEE. The CDR3 sequence is 21 residues long.